This T cell receptor (beta chain) appears in the sequencing data of a study of identical twins. Trimming cost V 0 bases and J 2 bases, with 12 bases left between them. This CDR3 contains 16 residues. Germline V gene sequence: CDR1 MGHRA, CDR2 YSYEKL. TCRdb reprocessed the 5' RACE reads with MiXCR, giving one entry per CDR3 protein. This table holds 1.5 million to 2 million distinct CDR3 sequences, 32% found once. Points from the study as a whole: Some out-of-frame alpha sequences were shared by twins, and these showed excess low generation probability. There is a chance that invariant MAIT and iNKT cells partially muddied zero-insertion analyses.

This clonotype was counted only a few times. Antigen specificity is unknown. The TCR sequence derives from a newborn girl in good health. The chain couples TRBV4-1 to TRBJ2-3, with D maybe TRBD2 (5 bases). Sequenced: cord blood. CDR3 region: CASSQDRSSPTDTQYF. The CDR3 DNA reads TGCGCCAGCAGCCAAGATCGTTCTAGCCCCACAGATACGCAGTATTTT.